This TCR beta chain was sequenced for a study of blood T cell repertoires in COVID-19. Assay used: immunoSEQ multiplex PCR; TCRdb lists only in-frame clones, some missing. This sample has around 67,000 clones, with approximately 86% found just once. The TCR originated in a woman at least 80 years old with active or convalescent COVID-19. Sequenced material: peripheral blood.

CDR3 in DNA: TGCGCCAGCAGCCAAGGGCCAGGGGTGTCCAAAAACATTCAGTACTTC. It codes for CASSQGPGVSKNIQYF. This chain connects TRBV4-1 to TRBJ2-4, with a tentative D call TRBD1 (6 bases). Germline CDR1 reads MGHRA; CDR2 reads YSYEKL. CDR3 length equals 16 residues. Trimming took off 1 base at V and 2 bases at J, with 12 bases between the two ends.